This TCR beta chain stems from a study of CD8 T cells in ankylosing spondylitis. Study observations and caveats: Disease-linked clones proved CD8+ and comparatively uncommon in peripheral blood. The study identified a TCR beta motif of roughly eight highly homologous variants that appeared characteristic of ankylosing spondylitis blood. Within matched ankylosing spondylitis synovial fluid, disease-linked clones were reportedly significantly enriched.

CDR3 length: 15 residues. CDR1 SGHDT and CDR2 YYEEEE come from the germline V gene. With 5 bases clipped from V and 6 bases from J, the junction kept 8 bases outside the gene matches. A note on this clonotype: Its antigen is still unknown.

5'-RACE, quantitative and with molecular barcodes, yielded the TCR beta libraries. TCRdb ran MiXCR on the 5' RACE reads and lists one entry per CDR3 protein. The sample lists roughly 180,000 distinct CDR3 sequences; 9.8% were seen once. The source is a female donor with ankylosing spondylitis or in good health (not recorded which). The rearrangement joins TRBV5-6 to TRBJ2-3, with 11 bases lining up with TRBD2. Sequenced input: blood, either unsorted or a sorted T cell fraction (not recorded which). CDR3 loop: CASSPTSGRYDTQYF. Here the CDR3 DNA reads TGTGCCAGCAGTCCAACTAGCGGGAGATACGATACGCAGTATTTT.